This T cell receptor beta chain was captured in a study of blood T cells in healthy people across ages. It was with a sample-barcoded 5' primer and a J-beta primer mix that a second PCR of roughly 7 to 12 cycles was run. MiXCR, run by TCRdb on the 5' RACE reads, gives a single entry per CDR3 protein. The sample shows approximately 940,000 distinct CDR3 sequences, roughly 43% of them seen only once. The CDR3 extends over 14 amino acids. Germline CDR1 SGHRS, CDR2 YFSETQ. With 3 bases removed from V and 3 bases from J, the gap between germline ends came to 12 bases. Healthy Caucasians from Russia aged roughly 6 to 95 served as donors. Each sample used at least 6.5 million PBMCs. This clonotype was detected ten times or more.

The chain couples TRBV5-1 to TRBJ2-5; no firm D call. Material for sequencing was blood. The sequence was obtained from a man aged 25 to 40 in good health. The CDR3 sequence is CASSSSGGEETQYF. CDR3 coding DNA: TGCGCCAGCAGCTCCTCTGGTGGCGAAGAGACCCAGTACTTC.